The following is a T cell receptor beta chain sequence with its context. Per the original methods: Counts of nucleated cells, estimated from reference gene primer amplification, were obtained. The method was immunoSEQ multiplex PCR; TCRdb's version includes in-frame clones alone and lacks a portion of them. Clone size and the V and J calls come from that table; the DNA yielded D and trimming. The sample has more than 95,000 clones, around 70% seen once. This record comes from a study of blood T cell repertoires in COVID-19. Study background: The United States, Italy and Spain supplied acute and convalescent COVID-19 samples. Sample material is recorded as cDNA or gDNA derived from T cells, B-cell-depleted T cells, or PBMCs.

CDR1 is GTSNPN, CDR2 SVGIG, per germline (reference sequence). The CDR3 is 14 residues long. The V and J ends lost 3 bases and 0 bases respectively, with 6 bases between them. This chain joins TRBV30 and TRBJ2-6; no reliable D call. Sample: peripheral blood. This TCR came from a man in his 60s with acute or convalescent COVID-19. This chain's CDR3 is CAWSLSSGANVLTF. CDR3 sequence (DNA): TGTGCCTGGAGCCTCAGCTCTGGGGCCAACGTCCTGACTTTC.